Listed here are 29 T cell receptor beta chains from one sample, sequenced in a study of memory CD4+ T cells and cytomegalovirus serostatus. The sort gate was single viable CD3+CD4+CD8-CD45RO+ cells for memory CD4+ T cells. The assay was immunoSEQ multiplex PCR, and TCRdb's table has in-frame clones only and misses some. The sample includes over 45,000 clones, less than 85% of them seen just once. Sequenced: memory CD4+ T cells from blood. Receptors originate from an adult in good health and CMV-seronegative. Some clones in this sample may be carry-over from other donors' samples.

The chain employs TRBV10-3 and TRBJ2-1; tentative D call: TRBD2 (6 bases). The CDR3 length is 14 residues. Trimming removed 6 bases from V and 3 bases from J, with 12 bases in between. The germline V gene has CDR1 ENHRY and CDR2 SYGVKD. CDR3 amino acids: CAIRGRLDYNEQFF. The CDR3 nucleotides read TGTGCCATCAGGGGACGACTAGACTACAATGAGCAGTTCTTC.

V gene TRBV30 combines with J gene TRBJ1-5; the D gene is possibly TRBD1 (5 bases). The V gene's germline CDR1 is GTSNPN and CDR2 SVGIG (reference sequence). This CDR3 comprises 15 residues. V was clipped by 2 bases and J by 5 bases, with 16 bases between them. Here the CDR3 reads CAWSRFGAGDQPQHF. CDR3 in DNA: TGTGCCTGGAGTAGGTTTGGGGCGGGCGATCAGCCCCAGCATTTT. Supplemented by reference TRBV30 and TRBJ1-5, the full variable domain reads SQTIHQWPATLVQPVGSPLSLECTVEGTSNPNLYWYRQAAGRGLQLLFYSVGIGQISSEVPQNLSASRPQDRQFILSSKKLLLSDSGFYLCAWSRFGAGDQPQHFGDGTRLSIL.

V is TRBV5-1 and J is TRBJ1-5; weak D call: TRBD1 (5 bases). Germline-derived CDR1 and CDR2 are SGHRS and YFSETQ. This CDR3 region has 15 residues. V was trimmed by 1 base and J by 1 base, leaving 9 bases between them. The DNA for the CDR3 is TGCGCCAGCAGCTTGATGGGGACGAGCAATCAGCCCCAGCATTTT. The encoded protein is CASSLMGTSNQPQHF. The whole variable domain, remainder taken from reference TRBV5-1 and TRBJ1-5, is KAGVTQTPRYLIKTRGQQVTLSCSPISGHRSVSWYQQTPGQGLQFLFEYFSETQRNKGNFPGRFSGRQFSNSRSEMNVSTLELGDSALYLCASSLMGTSNQPQHFGDGTRLSIL.

The CDR3 DNA is TGTGCCAGCAGCGAGCAGACAGGGGTTAATCAGCCCCAGCATTTT. Amino acid sequence: CASSEQTGVNQPQHF. The J gene is TRBJ1-5, the V gene TRBV2; 8 bases fit TRBD1. The CDR3 runs 15 residues. V shed 6 bases, J shed 4 bases, and the junction held 8 bases outside the gene matches. Germline CDR1 is SNHLY and CDR2 is FYNNEI.

This clone is medium-sized. This chain links TRBV15 with TRBJ2-7; 8 bases align to TRBD2. Germline values: CDR1 LNHNV, CDR2 YYDKDF (reference sequence). Trimming cost V 0 bases and J 0 bases; bases outside gene matches: 10. This CDR3 has 18 amino acids. CDR3 region: CATSRDYGGGGLSYEQYF. In nucleotides, the CDR3 is TGTGCCACCAGCAGAGATTACGGGGGCGGGGGGCTCTCCTACGAGCAGTACTTC. The full variable domain, in which reference TRBV15 and TRBJ2-7 provide the parts outside the CDR3, is DAMVIQNPRYQVTQFGKPVTLSCSQTLNHNVMYWYQQKSSQAPKLLFHYYDKDFNNEADTPDNFQSRRPNTSFCFLDIRSPGLGDTAMYLCATSRDYGGGGLSYEQYFGPGTRLTVT.

This CDR3 reads CASSYSMAGGGNTIYF. CDR3 DNA: TGTGCCAGCAGTTACTCGATGGCAGGTGGGGGAAACACCATATATTTT. This chain links TRBV6-5 with TRBJ1-3; no definite D call. The CDR3 runs 16 residues. In germline, CDR1 is MNHEY, CDR2 SVGAGI. Deletions cut 0 bases from V and 4 bases from J, with 13 bases between.

The chain links TRBV5-1 to TRBJ2-7, with 9 bases aligning to TRBD2. The CDR3 covers 15 residues. Germline CDR1 reads SGHRS; CDR2 reads YFSETQ. With V trimmed by 0 bases and J by 0 bases, 1 base remained unmatched. The CDR3 loop reads CASSLGTSDSYEQYF. The DNA of the CDR3 is TGCGCCAGCAGCTTGGGGACTAGCGACTCCTACGAGCAGTACTTC. The complete variable domain, with remaining parts taken from reference TRBV5-1 and TRBJ2-7, reads KAGVTQTPRYLIKTRGQQVTLSCSPISGHRSVSWYQQTPGQGLQFLFEYFSETQRNKGNFPGRFSGRQFSNSRSEMNVSTLELGDSALYLCASSLGTSDSYEQYFGPGTRLTVT.

A note on this clone: Other DNA sequences from this sample encode an identical CDR3 as well. The rearrangement uses TRBV28 and TRBJ2-3; the match to TRBD1 covers 8 bases. The CDR3 loop spans 13 amino acids. Germline V lookup: CDR1 MDHEN, CDR2 SYDVKM. The V and J ends lost 6 bases and 3 bases, in that order; junction bases with no gene match: 2. Written as DNA, the CDR3 is TGTGCCAGCAGACAGGGGGGTACAGATACGCAGTATTTT. Residues: CASRQGGTDTQYF. Supplemented by reference TRBV28 and TRBJ2-3, the full variable domain reads DVKVTQSSRYLVKRTGEKVFLECVQDMDHENMFWYRQDPGLGLRLIYFSYDVKMKEKGDIPEGYSVSREKKERFSLILESASTNQTSMYLCASRQGGTDTQYFGPGTRLTVL.

The chain carries TRBV18 and TRBJ1-6, with D perhaps matching TRBD1 (6 bases). Germline loops: CDR1 KGHSH, CDR2 LQKENI. CDR3 length: 15 amino acids. V was shortened by 1 base and J by 10 bases, with 14 bases between the two germline ends. The CDR3 region has the DNA TGTGCCAGCTCACCACGAGTAGCAGGACAGTCACCCCTCCACTTT. This codes for CASSPRVAGQSPLHF.

The V gene is TRBV19, the J gene TRBJ1-5; maybe TRBD1 (5 bases). CDR3 size: 13 residues. Deletions cut 7 bases from V and 1 base from J, with 8 bases between. The germline CDR1 and CDR2 sequences are LNHDA and SQIVND (reference sequence). The CDR3 is CASKGLSNQPQHF. In nucleotides, the CDR3 is TGTGCCAGTAAGGGGCTCAGCAATCAGCCCCAGCATTTT. Full variable domain (remainder filled in from reference TRBV19 and TRBJ1-5): DGGITQSPKYLFRKEGQNVTLSCEQNLNHDAMYWYRQDPGQGLRLIYYSQIVNDFQKGDIAEGYSVSREKKESFPLTVTSAQKNPTAFYLCASKGLSNQPQHFGDGTRLSIL.

The V and J genes are TRBV7-2 and TRBJ1-4; TRBD1 matches 7 bases. Losses at the gene ends were 2 bases for V and 2 bases for J; bases not matched to a gene: 2. Per germline, CDR1 SGHTA and CDR2 FQGNSA. The CDR3 spans 15 residues. The CDR3 region has the DNA TGTGCCAGCAGCTTACAGGGGGATACTAATGAAAAACTGTTTTTT. Its translation is CASSLQGDTNEKLFF.

This clone was seen once. The rearrangement uses TRBV2 and TRBJ2-5; TRBD2 matches 10 bases. Losses at the gene ends were 4 bases for V and 7 bases for J; bases not matched to a gene: 9. The CDR3 totals 15 residues. Germline-derived CDR1 and CDR2 are SNHLY and FYNNEI. CDR3 protein: CASSVSGRAPGTQYF. The DNA of the CDR3 is TGTGCCAGCAGTGTAAGCGGGAGGGCGCCAGGGACCCAGTACTTC.

The chain links TRBV2 to TRBJ2-5; D call uncertain. Germline V gives CDR1 SNHLY, CDR2 FYNNEI. The ends were cut back, 0 bases at V and 2 bases at J, with 13 bases in the middle. This CDR3 has 16 residues. This chain's CDR3 is CASSEALGGIQETQYF. The CDR3 coding sequence is TGTGCCAGCAGTGAAGCGCTCGGCGGTATACAAGAGACCCAGTACTTC.

This clone was seen only a few times. V gene TRBV5-1 combines with J gene TRBJ2-7; 10 bases agree with TRBD1. The CDR3 length is 15 residues. After removal of 4 bases from V and 3 bases from J, the junction contained 7 bases not matched to a gene. Germline lookup yields CDR1 SGHRS and CDR2 YFSETQ. CDR3 in amino acids: CASSVGQGSLYEQYF. CDR3 nucleotide sequence: TGCGCCAGCAGCGTGGGACAGGGGTCACTCTACGAGCAGTACTTC.

The chain is built from TRBV5-1 and TRBJ1-5; D unresolved. CDR1 and CDR2 (germline): SGHRS, YFSETQ. The germline V and J ends were trimmed by 2 bases and 4 bases, with 7 bases remaining between them. The CDR3 contains 13 residues. The CDR3 DNA reads TGCGCCAGCAGCTTCGGACTAAATCAGCCCCAGCATTTT. This gives the protein CASSFGLNQPQHF. Full variable domain (outside the CDR3, taken from reference TRBV5-1 and TRBJ1-5): KAGVTQTPRYLIKTRGQQVTLSCSPISGHRSVSWYQQTPGQGLQFLFEYFSETQRNKGNFPGRFSGRQFSNSRSEMNVSTLELGDSALYLCASSFGLNQPQHFGDGTRLSIL.

V is TRBV11-2 and J is TRBJ2-7; a possible D gene is TRBD2 (7 bases). The germline V gene encodes CDR1 SGHAT and CDR2 FQNNGV. Trimming left V 6 bases short and J 1 base short, with 13 bases between. CDR3 size: 14 residues. The CDR3 DNA reads as TGTGCCAGCAGGCGAGGGGGGGCTTCCTACGAGCAGTACTTC. Protein product: CASRRGGASYEQYF.

The chain combines TRBV19 with TRBJ2-5, with D perhaps matching TRBD2 (5 bases). Trimming shortened V by 5 bases and J by 2 bases, and 9 bases separated the two germline ends. The CDR3 totals 13 residues. CDR1 LNHDA and CDR2 SQIVND come from the germline V gene (reference sequence). CDR3 sequence (DNA): TGTGCCAGTAGTCTCGGACTTCAAGAGACCCAGTACTTC. Amino acids: CASSLGLQETQYF. The full variable domain, its missing parts supplied by reference TRBV19 and TRBJ2-5, is DGGITQSPKYLFRKEGQNVTLSCEQNLNHDAMYWYRQDPGQGLRLIYYSQIVNDFQKGDIAEGYSVSREKKESFPLTVTSAQKNPTAFYLCASSLGLQETQYFGPGTRLLVL.

The gene calls are TRBV5-1 and TRBJ1-2; a weak D match, TRBD1 (6 bases). The V end lost 2 bases, the J end lost 3 bases, and 11 bases lay between the germline ends. The CDR3 loop spans 14 amino acids. Germline V gene data show CDR1 as SGHRS and CDR2 as YFSETQ. This chain's CDR3 is CASSFRGAHYGYTF. In DNA, the CDR3 is TGCGCCAGCAGCTTCAGGGGCGCCCACTATGGCTACACCTTC. The full variable domain, its missing parts supplied by reference TRBV5-1 and TRBJ1-2, is KAGVTQTPRYLIKTRGQQVTLSCSPISGHRSVSWYQQTPGQGLQFLFEYFSETQRNKGNFPGRFSGRQFSNSRSEMNVSTLELGDSALYLCASSFRGAHYGYTFGSGTRLTVV.

The chain carries TRBV6-1 and TRBJ2-1; D unclear. There are 15 residues in the CDR3. The V and J ends lost 7 bases and 5 bases respectively, with 18 bases between them. Germline V gene data show CDR1 as MNHNS and CDR2 as SASEGT. CDR3 in DNA: TGTGCCAGCACCCCGGGCCGCATCGTGAACAATGAGCAGTTCTTC. Amino acid sequence: CASTPGRIVNNEQFF.

This chain joins TRBV19 and TRBJ2-7; D is perhaps TRBD2 (5 bases). Per germline, CDR1 LNHDA and CDR2 SQIVND (reference sequence). This CDR3 has 14 amino acids. Trimming shortened V by 6 bases and J by 2 bases, and 14 bases separated the two germline ends. The DNA of the CDR3 is TGTGCCAGTAGATCGGAGCTAGCCCCCTACGAGCAGTACTTC. Translated, it gives CASRSELAPYEQYF. The whole variable domain, filled in from reference TRBV19 and TRBJ2-7, reads DGGITQSPKYLFRKEGQNVTLSCEQNLNHDAMYWYRQDPGQGLRLIYYSQIVNDFQKGDIAEGYSVSREKKESFPLTVTSAQKNPTAFYLCASRSELAPYEQYFGPGTRLTVT.

The CDR3 nucleotides are TGCGCCAGCAGTACTAGGCAGCCGAGCTCCTACAATGAGCAGTTCTTC. It yields the protein CASSTRQPSSYNEQFF. This sequence joins TRBV10-2 and TRBJ2-1, with D perhaps TRBD2 (5 bases). CDR3 length: 16 amino acids. Germline V CDR1 and CDR2: WSHSY, SAAADI. Trimming removed 5 bases from V and 0 bases from J, with 14 bases in between.

The rearrangement joins TRBV30 to TRBJ2-1, with D unresolved. Germline CDR1 reads GTSNPN; CDR2 reads SVGIG (reference sequence). The CDR3 length is 11 residues. Trimming removed 6 bases at V and 4 bases at J, with 7 bases between. CDR3 residues: CACSEYNEQFF. The DNA for the CDR3 is TGTGCCTGTTCCGAGTACAATGAGCAGTTCTTC. Drawing the rest from reference TRBV30 and TRBJ2-1, the complete variable domain is SQTIHQWPATLVQPVGSPLSLECTVEGTSNPNLYWYRQAAGRGLQLLFYSVGIGQISSEVPQNLSASRPQDRQFILSSKKLLLSDSGFYLCACSEYNEQFFGPGTRLTVL.

The chain links TRBV6-1 to TRBJ2-3; possible D gene TRBD2, 7 bases. Germline lookup yields CDR1 MNHNS and CDR2 SASEGT. There are 16 residues in the CDR3. Trimming pared 2 bases from V and 5 bases from J, leaving 17 bases between. In nucleotides, the CDR3 is TGTGCCAGCAGTGAAAAGGGGGGAGGGGGGAGAGATACGCAGTATTTT. It codes for CASSEKGGGGRDTQYF.

V and J are TRBV20-1 and TRBJ1-1; a possible D gene is TRBD1 (5 bases). Germline assignment: CDR1 DFQATT and CDR2 SNEGSKA (reference sequence). The CDR3 is made up of 10 amino acids. V was pared by 6 bases and J by 5 bases, with 7 bases between. As DNA, the CDR3 is TGCAGTGCCGGGGGAACTGAAGCTTTCTTT. Translation gives CSAGGTEAFF.

The chain carries TRBV4-1 and TRBJ2-2; 7 nucleotides line up with TRBD1. The V and J ends lost 2 bases and 1 base, in that order; junction bases with no gene match: 7. Germline lookup yields CDR1 MGHRA and CDR2 YSYEKL. CDR3 size: 17 residues. CDR3 amino acids: CASSQKGDRENTGELFF. Written as DNA, the CDR3 is TGCGCCAGCAGCCAAAAAGGGGACAGAGAGAACACCGGGGAGCTGTTTTTT.

The chain has TRBV18 and TRBJ2-3; D may be TRBD2 (5 bases). The CDR3 has 16 residues. Germline loops: CDR1 KGHSH, CDR2 LQKENI. The ends were cut back, 0 bases at V and 5 bases at J, with 15 bases in the middle. CDR3 in amino acids: CASSPPRSDRGDTQYF. The CDR3 nucleotides read TGTGCCAGCTCACCACCGAGGTCAGACCGGGGAGATACGCAGTATTTT. The whole variable domain, filled in from reference TRBV18 and TRBJ2-3, reads NAGVMQNPRHLVRRRGQEARLRCSPMKGHSHVYWYRQLPEEGLKFMVYLQKENIIDESGMPKERFSAEFPKEGPSILRIQQVVRGDSAAYFCASSPPRSDRGDTQYFGPGTRLTVL.

CDR3 amino acids: CASSDGGGGSYGYTF. The CDR3 DNA follows: TGTGCCAGCAGTGACGGTGGTGGGGGTTCCTATGGCTACACCTTC. The V call is TRBV25-1, the J call TRBJ1-2, with D perhaps matching TRBD1 (5 bases). This CDR3 comprises 15 residues. CDR1 MGHDK and CDR2 SYGVNS come from the germline V gene. Trimming removed 3 bases at V and 4 bases at J, with 15 bases between.

The rearrangement uses TRBV4-3 and TRBJ1-6; D gene ambiguous. From germline, CDR1 is LGHNA and CDR2 YSLEER. Deletions cut 1 base from V and 5 bases from J, with 9 bases between. This CDR3 is built from 15 residues. The CDR3 sequence: CASSQVTEDNSPLHF. The DNA for the CDR3 is TGCGCCAGCAGCCAAGTAACCGAAGATAATTCACCCCTCCACTTT.

The chain links TRBV25-1 to TRBJ1-4; D is unresolved. V was trimmed by 5 bases and J by 4 bases, leaving 11 bases between them. This CDR3 comprises 14 residues. Germline V lookup: CDR1 MGHDK, CDR2 SYGVNS. CDR3 in DNA: TGTGCCAGCAGTTCGACTGTGGGTAATGAAAAACTGTTTTTT. Residues: CASSSTVGNEKLFF. Together with reference TRBV25-1 and TRBJ1-4, the CDR3 gives the full variable domain: EADIYQTPRYLVIGTGKKITLECSQTMGHDKMYWYQQDPGMELHLIHYSYGVNSTEKGDLSSESTVSRIRTEHFPLTLESARPSHTSQYLCASSSTVGNEKLFFGSGTQLSVL.